This T cell receptor beta chain derives from a study of T-cell reconstitution after alpha-beta-depleted transplantation in children. Notes on the study in general: Surviving recipient T cells and intrathymic progenitors accounted for some patients' high TCRbeta diversity at day 60. As was reported, about two months after transplant, alpha-beta T cells came from several hundred expanded graft clones.

Unique molecular identifiers tagged the TCRbeta library. TCRdb reprocessed the PCR reads via MiXCR and lists one record per CDR3 protein. Found here are some 460,000 distinct CDR3 sequences, roughly 17% of them singletons; the top ten hold over 25%. Note on this clonotype: Its antigen is not identified.

Trimming left V 4 bases short and J 7 bases short, with 15 bases between. Germline values: CDR1 LGHDT, CDR2 YNNKEL (reference sequence). The CDR3 loop spans 14 amino acids. The receptor was isolated from a boy in the first two years of life who had a stem cell transplant for Wiskott-Aldrich syndrome, so the T cells may come from the graft donor. The sample in question was PBMCs, mostly from graft donor cells, obtained 360 days after TCRalphabeta/CD19-depleted stem cell transplant. The chain links TRBV3-1 to TRBJ2-3; D may match TRBD1 or TRBD2 (5 bases each). The CDR3 region is CASSPPLGVNTQYF. The CDR3 bases are TGTGCCAGCAGCCCCCCCCTGGGGGTCAATACGCAGTATTTT.